Reported below is one TCR beta chain. Germline loops: CDR1 SGHVS, CDR2 FNYEAQ. V was pared by 1 base and J by 7 bases, with 4 bases of the junction left unmatched. CDR3 length: 15 residues. These data come from a study of blood T cell repertoires in COVID-19. Clones were read by immunoSEQ multiplex PCR, and TCRdb kept only the in-frame ones, dropping some. This table has 200,000 to 300,000 clones, around 89% appearing once. The sequenced material came from PBMCs or T cells enriched from blood (not recorded which). This clonotype was sampled from a woman aged 25 to 39 who had recovered from COVID-19. The chain employs TRBV7-6 and TRBJ2-2; 9 nucleotides agree with TRBD1. The CDR3 sequence is CASSLGQGVIGELFF. The CDR3 DNA reads as TGTGCCAGCAGCTTAGGACAGGGGGTGATCGGGGAGCTGTTTTTT.